This T cell receptor (beta chain) is drawn from a study of cytomegalovirus exposure and HLA in healthy donors. PCR involved 60 Vbeta and 13 Jbeta primers. Repertoires were generated with immunoSEQ multiplex PCR, while TCRdb's copy carries only in-frame clones and drops some. Here the sample spans about 160,000 clones, about 81% being singletons. Trimming pared 1 base from V and 4 bases from J, leaving 13 bases between. The CDR3 length is 15 residues. Per the germline V gene, CDR1 is LNHNV and CDR2 is YYDKDF (reference sequence). The chain uses TRBV15 and TRBJ1-1; maybe TRBD1 (5 bases). The origin of this receptor is a woman aged 18-30 years in good health and CMV-seronegative. Material: PBMCs. CDR3 protein: CATSRAPGVLTEAFF. The CDR3 DNA reads as TGTGCCACCAGCAGAGCACCGGGGGTGCTCACTGAAGCTTTCTTT. Based on the CDR3 plus reference TRBV15 and TRBJ1-1, the full variable domain is DAMVIQNPRYQVTQFGKPVTLSCSQTLNHNVMYWYQQKSSQAPKLLFHYYDKDFNNEADTPDNFQSRRPNTSFCFLDIRSPGLGDTAMYLCATSRAPGVLTEAFFGQGTRLTVV.